The 16 T cell receptor beta chains below all came from one sample that was sequenced in a study of blood T cells in healthy people across ages. Next came a second PCR, run for about 7 to 11 cycles, which used a sample-barcoded 5' primer along with a J-beta primer mix. Each CDR3 protein is one row after TCRdb ran MiXCR on the 5' RACE reads. The sample yields 1,300,000 or so distinct CDR3 sequences, 59% seen once. Specimen: blood. These receptors originate from a man between 18 and 35 years old in good health.

The V call is TRBV5-1, the J call TRBJ2-7, with D uncertain. Germline loops: CDR1 SGHRS, CDR2 YFSETQ. The CDR3 spans 14 residues. Trimming cost V 0 bases and J 5 bases, with 12 bases left between them. The chain's CDR3 is CASSLEGFGDEQYF. The CDR3 nucleotides are TGCGCCAGCAGCTTGGAAGGCTTCGGTGACGAGCAGTACTTC.

The V call is TRBV7-8, the J call TRBJ1-2; 11 nucleotides align to TRBD1. Germline V gene sequence: CDR1 SGHVS, CDR2 FQNEAQ. The CDR3 contains 18 residues. Germline trimming cut 5 bases from V and 1 base from J; bases unmatched to any gene: 12. CDR3 protein: CASSPGQGARLNNYGYTF. The CDR3 bases are TGTGCCAGCAGCCCAGGACAGGGGGCGAGATTGAATAACTATGGCTACACCTTC.

J is TRBJ1-1 and V is TRBV9; weak D call: TRBD1 (5 bases). Trimming removed 0 bases at V and 1 base at J, with 7 bases between. Looked up from germline, CDR1 is SGDLS and CDR2 is YYNGEE. This CDR3 has 14 residues. The CDR3 sequence is CASSVGGTNTEAFF. The DNA for the CDR3 is TGTGCCAGCAGCGTAGGGGGGACGAACACTGAAGCTTTCTTT. Full variable domain (missing parts from reference TRBV9 and TRBJ1-1): DSGVTQTPKHLITATGQRVTLRCSPRSGDLSVYWYQQSLDQGLQFLIQYYNGEERAKGNILERFSAQQFPDLHSELNLSSLELGDSALYFCASSVGGTNTEAFFGQGTRLTVV.

This chain links TRBV5-1 with TRBJ2-5; 8 bases are shared with TRBD2. Trimming cost V 5 bases and J 2 bases; bases outside gene matches: 8. CDR3 length equals 15 residues. The V gene's germline CDR1 is SGHRS and CDR2 YFSETQ. CDR3 nucleotides: TGCGCCAGCAGGAGGGACGCGGGAGGTCAAGAGACCCAGTACTTC. Translation: CASRRDAGGQETQYF.

This rearrangement joins TRBV25-1 to TRBJ1-4, with D hard to call. With 1 base removed from V and 8 bases from J, the gap between germline ends came to 11 bases. CDR1 is MGHDK, CDR2 SYGVNS, per germline. The CDR3 has 14 amino acids. This chain's CDR3 is CASSESIGSEKLFF. CDR3 DNA sequence: TGTGCCAGCAGTGAATCTATCGGATCGGAAAAACTGTTTTTT. The whole variable domain, filled in from reference TRBV25-1 and TRBJ1-4, reads EADIYQTPRYLVIGTGKKITLECSQTMGHDKMYWYQQDPGMELHLIHYSYGVNSTEKGDLSSESTVSRIRTEHFPLTLESARPSHTSQYLCASSESIGSEKLFFGSGTQLSVL.

The gene calls are TRBV4-2 and TRBJ2-4; D unclear. The end of the DNA is better explained by TRBJ2-7, so the J call may be wrong. The CDR3 sequence is 16 residues long. Germline CDR1 is LGHNA and CDR2 is YNFKEQ. The CDR3: CASSQVLAAPTNEQYF. CDR3 coding DNA: TGTGCCAGCAGCCAAGTTCTGGCAGCCCCAACTAACGAGCAGTACTTC.

This clonotype has a handful of counts. The chain couples TRBV28 to TRBJ1-2; weak D call: TRBD1 (6 bases). V lost 1 base, J lost 3 bases, and 15 bases lay in between. The CDR3 runs 16 residues. Germline CDR1 MDHEN, CDR2 SYDVKM. The CDR3 region has the DNA TGTGCCAGCAGTTTATCCGGGACAAGTTATCACTATGGCTACACCTTC. This encodes CASSLSGTSYHYGYTF.

The chain employs TRBV27 and TRBJ1-5; 8 bases map to TRBD1. The V segment lost 9 bases and the J segment 4 bases; nucleotides outside the gene matches: 8. The CDR3 consists of 14 residues. Germline V gene lookup returns CDR1 MNHEY and CDR2 SMNVEV (reference sequence). Here the CDR3 DNA reads TGTGCCAGTCCAGGGGGCATAAAGAATCAGCCCCAGCATTTT. Translated: CASPGGIKNQPQHF.

This clonotype was detected only a few times. The junction differs from germline at one of its ends, possibly a read error. The chain recombines TRBV27 with TRBJ2-2, with 10 positions matching TRBD1. CDR1 and CDR2 (germline): MNHEY, SMNVEV (reference sequence). The CDR3 runs to 17 residues. The DNA of the CDR3 is TGTGCCAGCACCTCCGGGACAGGGGAATTTAACACCGGGGAGATGTTTTTT. Protein product: CASTSGTGEFNTGEMFF.

V gene TRBV20-1 combines with J gene TRBJ2-7, with TRBD2 identical over 8 bases. The V gene's germline CDR1 is DFQATT and CDR2 SNEGSKA (reference sequence). CDR3 size: 15 residues. Losses at the gene ends were 3 bases for V and 7 bases for J; bases not matched to a gene: 14. As DNA, the CDR3 is TGCAGTGCTAGGGTTAGCGGGGTCCTCTACAATGAGCAGTACTTC. Translation: CSARVSGVLYNEQYF.

The V and J genes are TRBV4-1 and TRBJ1-5; D call uncertain. Germline CDR1 MGHRA, CDR2 YSYEKL. V lost 0 bases, J lost 4 bases, and 7 bases lay in between. This CDR3 contains 14 residues. CDR3 coding DNA: TGCGCCAGCAGCCAAGAGGCGGCAAATCAGCCCCAGCATTTT. It translates to CASSQEAANQPQHF.

This chain links TRBV13 with TRBJ2-7; no clear D gene. V lost 0 bases, J lost 3 bases, and 9 bases lay in between. Germline V gene sequence: CDR1 PRHDT, CDR2 FYEKMQ (reference sequence). The CDR3 covers 14 residues. CDR3 sequence (DNA): TGTGCCAGCAGCTTAGGTATGCCAAACTACGAGCAGTACTTC. This translates into CASSLGMPNYEQYF.

This clonotype was picked up a small number of times. The chain has TRBV4-1 and TRBJ2-7; 8 bases are a match to TRBD2. Germline V gives CDR1 MGHRA, CDR2 YSYEKL. J was trimmed by 1 base and V by 1 base; bases with no gene match: 3. CDR3 length equals 15 residues. The CDR3 reads CASSQARGGSYEQYF. The CDR3 coding sequence is TGCGCCAGCAGCCAAGCACGGGGGGGGTCCTACGAGCAGTACTTC.

CDR3: CASSLDLGSKNIQYF. In nucleotides, the CDR3 is TGTGCCAGCAGCTTAGATTTAGGGTCCAAAAACATTCAGTACTTC. This chain connects TRBV7-2 to TRBJ2-4; no reliable D call. V was pared by 1 base and J by 2 bases, with 9 bases between. Germline-derived CDR1 and CDR2 are SGHTA and FQGNSA. The CDR3 runs to 15 residues.

The chain recombines TRBV20-1 with TRBJ1-2, with 9 bases aligning to TRBD1. J gave up 2 bases and V 2 bases, and 6 bases lay outside the gene matches. This CDR3 is built from 15 residues. Germline V lookup: CDR1 DFQATT, CDR2 SNEGSKA (reference sequence). CDR3 sequence: CSARLNRGRNYGYTF. CDR3 DNA: TGCAGTGCTAGACTTAACAGGGGGCGGAACTATGGCTACACCTTC.

The J gene is TRBJ2-4, the V gene TRBV6-5; D remains ambiguous. The DNA end lines up better with TRBJ2-7; the J call may be wrong. The length of the CDR3 is 15 residues. From germline, CDR1 is MNHEY and CDR2 SVGAGI. CDR3 bases: TGTGCCAGCAGTTATGCCAGGCTATTAACCTACGAGCAGTACTTC. Its protein is CASSYARLLTYEQYF.